This record concerns one T cell receptor (beta chain) sequence. This table comes from immunoSEQ multiplex PCR, and its TCRdb copy is limited to in-frame clones, with some not included. The sample has about 50,000 clones, over 80% seen once. CDR1 and CDR2 (germline): SEHNR, FQNEAQ (reference sequence). Trimming took 3 bases from V and 6 from J; bases not matched to a gene: 3. The CDR3 loop spans 14 amino acids. This sample stems from a study of T cell changes during pregnancy in multiple sclerosis. The starting material was CD4+ T cells from peripheral blood mononuclear cells, obtained after pregnancy. V gene TRBV7-9 combines with J gene TRBJ2-1; TRBD1 agrees at 9 bases. The sequence was obtained from a female donor with multiple sclerosis, enrolled in a pregnancy study. The CDR3 DNA reads as TGTGCCAGCAGCTTCCGGACAGGGGCCAATGAGCAGTTCTTC. This sequence encodes CASSFRTGANEQFF.